The TCR beta chain described here comes from a study of blood T cell repertoires in COVID-19. In the study overall: The study drew acute and convalescent COVID-19 samples from the United States, Italy and Spain. Sample material is recorded as cDNA or gDNA derived from T cells, B-cell-depleted T cells, or PBMCs.

This clone was picked up a small number of times. Authors' data handling: Reference gene primer amplification in the assay estimated nucleated cell counts. Sequenced by immunoSEQ multiplex PCR; TCRdb stores in-frame clones only, minus some. V, J and clone size are those of that table, while D and trimming were read from the DNA. This table holds about 290,000 clones, approximately 89% found once. Followed longitudinally, the Seattle patients had been enrolled during active infection. V was cut by 3 bases and J by 7 bases, with 13 bases left in between. CDR3 size: 15 residues. From germline, CDR1 is LGHNT and CDR2 FRNRAP.

The sequenced sample was peripheral blood. This sequence originates from a woman in her 30s with COVID-19, enrolled during active disease. The genes are TRBV12-5 and TRBJ1-6; D perhaps matches TRBD1 (5 bases). The CDR3 loop is CASGFGRDPNSPLHF. The DNA of the CDR3 is TGTGCTAGTGGTTTTGGGAGGGACCCCAATTCACCCCTCCACTTT.